One and the same sample provided the 32 T cell receptor beta chains below, sequenced in a study of beta chain features in type 1 diabetes. Sequencing targeted expressed TCRB transcripts, as all isolated RNA had been reverse transcribed. Clones were sequenced by immunoSEQ multiplex PCR, and TCRdb holds only the in-frame ones, with some missing. The repertoire holds 860,000 or so clones, with about a sixth as singletons. Source material: naive CD4+ T cells from blood. The origin of the receptors is a woman aged 18 to 35 in good health.

This clone has a handful of counts. The chain joins TRBV29-1 to TRBJ2-5; D possibly corresponds to TRBD1 (6 bases). Trimming shortened V by 5 bases and J by 1 base, and 11 bases separated the two germline ends. This CDR3 has 13 residues. The germline CDR1 and CDR2 sequences are SQVTM and ANQGSEA. The CDR3 is CSVPTQGQETQYF. The CDR3, as DNA: TGCAGCGTTCCGACACAGGGCCAAGAGACCCAGTACTTC. Filled out from reference TRBV29-1 and TRBJ2-5, the complete variable domain reads SAVISQKPSRDICQRGTSLTIQCQVDSQVTMMFWYRQQPGQSLTLIATANQGSEATYESGFVIDKFPISRPNLTFSTLTVSNMSPEDSSIYLCSVPTQGQETQYFGPGTRLLVL.

The chain joins TRBV20-1 to TRBJ2-3; D is uncertain. Germline V gene sequence: CDR1 DFQATT, CDR2 SNEGSKA (reference sequence). Trimming removed 0 bases from V and 6 bases from J, with 4 bases in between. This CDR3 contains 11 residues. CDR3 region: CSARDGDTQYF. In DNA form, the CDR3 reads TGCAGTGCTAGAGATGGGGATACGCAGTATTTT.

This clone was seen only a few times. The gene calls are TRBV15 and TRBJ1-1; D is unresolved. This CDR3 is built from 14 residues. Trimming left V 1 base short and J 5 bases short, with 11 bases between. CDR1 and CDR2 from the germline V gene are LNHNV and YYDKDF (reference sequence). The chain's CDR3 is CATSRVRPGTEAFF. The CDR3 region has the DNA TGTGCCACCAGCAGAGTTCGGCCCGGAACTGAAGCTTTCTTT.

DNA of the CDR3: TGCGCAGAGGACGGAGAAGAGACCCAGTACTTC. Amino acids: CAEDGEETQYF. The gene calls are TRBV12-2 and TRBJ2-5. TRBV12-2 is marked as a pseudogene. The CDR3 totals 11 residues.

The genes are TRBV7-9 and TRBJ1-5; no clear D. CDR1 is SEHNR, CDR2 FQNEAQ, per germline (reference sequence). The germline V and J ends were trimmed by 1 base and 5 bases, with 3 bases remaining between them. The length of the CDR3 is 12 residues. CDR3 protein: CASSLGHQPQHF. The CDR3 nucleotides are TGTGCCAGCAGCTTAGGGCATCAGCCCCAGCATTTT.

V gene TRBV5-4 combines with J gene TRBJ2-2; possibly TRBD2 for D (5 bases). The V end lost 4 bases, the J end lost 1 base, and 20 bases lay between the germline ends. The CDR3 covers 18 residues. CDR1 is SGHNT and CDR2 is YYREEE in the germline V gene (reference sequence). The CDR3 spells CASSQDRLAGQNTGELFF. CDR3 DNA: TGTGCCAGCAGCCAAGATCGGTTGGCGGGCCAGAACACCGGGGAGCTGTTTTTT.

The gene calls are TRBV5-1 and TRBJ1-4; 8 bases map to TRBD1. This CDR3 region has 15 residues. Germline V gene sequence: CDR1 SGHRS, CDR2 YFSETQ. J was trimmed by 7 bases and V by 5 bases; bases with no gene match: 10. The DNA for the CDR3 is TGCGCCAGCAGAGACGACAGGGGATCGGGTGAAAAACTGTTTTTT. Translating it yields CASRDDRGSGEKLFF.

The V call is TRBV28, the J call TRBJ1-2, with TRBD1 matching 9 bases. This CDR3 is built from 14 residues. The germline gives CDR1 MDHEN, CDR2 SYDVKM. Germline trimming cut 6 bases from V and 6 bases from J; bases unmatched to any gene: 8. The CDR3, as DNA: TGTGCCAGCAGAGAGGGACAGGGAGTCGATGGCTACACCTTC. Translated, it gives CASREGQGVDGYTF.

V is TRBV4-2 and J is TRBJ2-7; perhaps TRBD1 as D (5 bases). V lost 1 base to trimming and J lost 4 bases, with 14 bases between them. Germline CDR1 is LGHNA and CDR2 is YNFKEQ. This CDR3 contains 15 residues. This chain's CDR3 is CASSQGPTGLYEQYF. CDR3 sequence (DNA): TGTGCCAGCAGCCAAGGACCAACAGGTTTATACGAGCAGTACTTC.

The rearrangement uses TRBV7-9 and TRBJ1-1, with no clear D. The CDR3 is 12 amino acids. CDR1 and CDR2 from the germline V gene are SEHNR and FQNEAQ (reference sequence). V was cut by 5 bases and J by 4 bases, with 8 bases left in between. CDR3: CASSEGATEAFF. CDR3 nucleotide sequence: TGTGCCAGCAGCGAGGGAGCCACTGAAGCTTTCTTT.

This clone was picked up a small number of times. The gene calls are TRBV28 and TRBJ2-5; a possible D gene is TRBD1 (7 bases). The CDR3 contains 15 residues. From germline, CDR1 is MDHEN and CDR2 SYDVKM. V lost 5 bases and J 3 bases, leaving 16 bases between the germline ends. CDR3 in amino acids: CASSPRDRIKETQYF. CDR3 in DNA: TGTGCCAGCAGTCCGCGGGACAGAATAAAAGAGACCCAGTACTTC.

With respect to this clone: One end of the junction is discordant with germline, which a read error may explain. CDR3 in amino acids: CASSYLPVTGPF. For the CDR3, the DNA is TGTGCCAGCAGTTATCTGCCAGTCACAGGGCCTTTC. The J gene is TRBJ2-7, the V gene TRBV2; tentative D call: TRBD1 (6 bases). Per the germline V gene, CDR1 is SNHLY and CDR2 is FYNNEI. The CDR3 totals 12 residues.

This clone was seen more than once but under ten times. The chain is built from TRBV11-2 and TRBJ1-1; D gene unclear. Germline lookup yields CDR1 SGHAT and CDR2 FQNNGV. The CDR3 runs 14 residues. The V end was cut by 3 bases, the J end by 4 bases, with 12 bases between. CDR3 loop: CASSFRWGGTEAFF. CDR3 coding DNA: TGTGCCAGCAGCTTTAGATGGGGTGGCACTGAAGCTTTCTTT.

This clone was counted a few times. The rearrangement uses TRBV6-6 and TRBJ2-5; no clear D. This CDR3 spans 12 amino acids. Trimming took off 4 bases at V and 2 bases at J, with 5 bases between the two ends. Germline V gene sequence: CDR1 MNHNY, CDR2 SVGAGI (reference sequence). In nucleotides, the CDR3 is TGTGCCAGCAGTTCCAGGCAAGAGACCCAGTACTTC. It encodes CASSSRQETQYF.

The V and J genes are TRBV18 and TRBJ1-1; perhaps TRBD1 as D (6 bases). CDR3 length equals 14 residues. The germline V gene encodes CDR1 KGHSH and CDR2 LQKENI. V lost 2 bases to trimming and J lost 4 bases, with 11 bases between them. The CDR3 region has the DNA TGTGCCAGCTCACCAACCCAGGGGACCACTGAAGCTTTCTTT. Translation gives CASSPTQGTTEAFF.

V is TRBV5-8 and J is TRBJ2-6; D gene unclear. Between the trimmed V and J ends, which lost 7 bases and 2 bases, there was a span of 7 bases. CDR3 length equals 13 residues. Per germline, CDR1 SGHTS and CDR2 YDEGEE. CDR3 bases: TGTGCCAGCCGCCGTGCTGGGGCCAACGTCCTGACTTTC. Protein: CASRRAGANVLTF.

In this sample, this clone turned up a few times. The chain employs TRBV7-9 and TRBJ1-1; TRBD1 agrees at 8 bases. Germline values: CDR1 SEHNR, CDR2 FQNEAQ (reference sequence). This CDR3 region has 15 residues. V shed 6 bases, J shed 1 base, and the junction held 7 bases outside the gene matches. The CDR3 loop is CASSLQGAGNTEAFF. The CDR3 DNA follows: TGTGCCAGCAGTCTTCAGGGGGCGGGGAACACTGAAGCTTTCTTT.

The chain employs TRBV7-3 and TRBJ2-2; D may be TRBD2 (5 bases). From germline, CDR1 is SGHTA and CDR2 FQGTGA. Trimming took 3 bases from V and 5 from J, leaving 7 bases between them. The CDR3 runs 13 residues. The CDR3 DNA reads TGTGCCAGCAGCTTGAGGGTTACCGGGGAGCTGTTTTTT. It specifies CASSLRVTGELFF.

This clone occurred a few times. This sequence joins TRBV18 and TRBJ2-3; no firm D call. Germline lookup yields CDR1 KGHSH and CDR2 LQKENI. The CDR3 extends over 12 amino acids. The germline V and J ends were trimmed by 2 bases and 10 bases, with 10 bases remaining between them. CDR3 sequence (DNA): TGTGCCAGCTCACCAGTGGCAGGAGCGCAGTATTTT. Amino acid sequence: CASSPVAGAQYF. The variable domain in full, with the rest retrieved from reference TRBV18 and TRBJ2-3, is NAGVMQNPRHLVRRRGQEARLRCSPMKGHSHVYWYRQLPEEGLKFMVYLQKENIIDESGMPKERFSAEFPKEGPSILRIQQVVRGDSAAYFCASSPVAGAQYFGPGTRLTVL.

This clone has only a few counts. The rearrangement joins TRBV6-5 to TRBJ2-1, with TRBD2 matching over 8 bases. The CDR3 consists of 13 residues. The J segment lost 6 bases and the V segment lost 5 bases, leaving 3 bases of the junction unmatched. Per the germline V gene, CDR1 is MNHEY and CDR2 is SVGAGI. CDR3 bases: TGTGCCAGCAGTCCAGCGGGAGTCAATGAGCAGTTCTTC. Protein product: CASSPAGVNEQFF.

This chain uses TRBV7-3 with TRBJ1-1, with 10 positions matching TRBD1. CDR3 length equals 14 residues. Germline loops: CDR1 SGHTA, CDR2 FQGTGA. Unmatched junction bases numbered 10, after V lost 2 bases and J lost 13 bases. CDR3 nucleotide sequence: TGTGCCAGCAGCTTAGAGGGACAGGGGCGGAGGGGTTTCTTT. It encodes CASSLEGQGRRGFF.

This chain links TRBV18 with TRBJ1-1; the D gene is possibly TRBD1 (5 bases). CDR3 length: 15 amino acids. Germline V gene lookup returns CDR1 KGHSH and CDR2 LQKENI. V dropped 3 bases and J dropped 7 bases, with 18 bases sitting between them. CDR3 region: CASSPGDRAVGEAFF. CDR3 sequence (DNA): TGTGCCAGCTCACCGGGGGACCGGGCGGTAGGTGAAGCTTTCTTT.

This clone has only a few counts. The chain employs TRBV5-4 and TRBJ1-1; D remains unclear. Trimming took 4 bases from V and 1 from J, leaving 11 bases between them. Germline CDR1 is SGHNT and CDR2 is YYREEE (reference sequence). This CDR3 is 14 amino acids long. CDR3 amino acids: CASSRTDQNTEAFF. DNA for the CDR3: TGTGCCAGCAGCCGGACTGACCAGAACACTGAAGCTTTCTTT.

V and J are TRBV10-3 and TRBJ2-1; maybe TRBD1 (5 bases). The germline CDR1 and CDR2 sequences are ENHRY and SYGVKD. V was clipped by 5 bases and J by 5 bases, with 22 bases between them. The CDR3 is 17 residues long. CDR3 coding DNA: TGTGCCATCAGTTACCAAAAAAGGGGTTCTCCTAACAATGAGCAGTTCTTC. This gives the protein CAISYQKRGSPNNEQFF.

This clone was counted between two and nine times. CDR3 sequence reads: CASSLFSASTDTQYF. The CDR3, as DNA: TGTGCCAGCAGCTTATTTTCTGCTAGCACAGATACGCAGTATTTT. This chain links TRBV7-2 with TRBJ2-3; D is unresolved. V was clipped by 2 bases and J by 0 bases, with 9 bases between them. The CDR3 covers 15 residues. From germline, CDR1 is SGHTA and CDR2 FQGNSA.

The rearrangement links TRBV28 to TRBJ1-2; TRBD1 matches at 8 bases. Germline CDR1 reads MDHEN; CDR2 reads SYDVKM. Trimming removed 2 bases from V and 6 bases from J; junction bases left unmatched: 14. There are 17 residues in the CDR3. CDR3 in amino acids: CASSLAASGQGANGYTF. CDR3 nucleotides: TGTGCCAGCAGTTTAGCCGCTTCCGGGCAGGGGGCTAATGGCTACACCTTC.

As concerns this clone: In the same sample, other DNA sequences code for this CDR3. The chain joins TRBV20-1 to TRBJ2-3; D remains ambiguous. The length of the CDR3 is 11 residues. Trimming took 3 bases from V and 2 from J, leaving 3 bases between them. Germline-derived CDR1 and CDR2 are DFQATT and SNEGSKA (reference sequence). The CDR3 is CSASPTDTQYF. The CDR3 DNA is TGCAGTGCTAGCCCCACAGATACGCAGTATTTT.

This clone occurred once. The CDR3 spells CASSQGVGAGANVLTF. The CDR3 DNA reads TGCGCCAGCAGCCAAGGGGTCGGGGCTGGGGCCAACGTCCTGACTTTC. The V and J genes are TRBV4-1 and TRBJ2-6; perhaps TRBD2 as D (5 bases). Trimming left V 1 base short and J 2 bases short, with 9 bases between. CDR3 length: 16 amino acids. Germline V gene lookup returns CDR1 MGHRA and CDR2 YSYEKL.

The rearrangement links TRBV19 to TRBJ2-1, with 11 bases lining up with TRBD2. CDR1 is LNHDA, CDR2 SQIVND, per germline (reference sequence). The CDR3 is 18 amino acids. The V and J ends lost 3 bases and 3 bases, in that order; junction bases with no gene match: 10. CDR3 DNA sequence: TGTGCCAGTAGTATTGATCTAACTAGCGGGAGCCACTACAATGAGCAGTTCTTC. Translated, it gives CASSIDLTSGSHYNEQFF.

This clone was seen only a few times. V usage is TRBV11-2 and J usage is TRBJ2-7, with unresolved D. The CDR3 is 15 residues long. Per germline, CDR1 SGHAT and CDR2 FQNNGV. Trimming took off 0 bases at V and 3 bases at J, with 12 bases between the two ends. The CDR3 sequence: CASSLDSISSYEQYF. CDR3 DNA: TGTGCCAGCAGCTTAGATTCAATCTCCAGCTACGAGCAGTACTTC.

This clone was counted between two and nine times. Other DNA sequences within the sample encode an identical CDR3. The chain combines TRBV28 with TRBJ2-5, with D tentatively TRBD1 or TRBD2 (5 bases each). Trimming left V 4 bases short and J 7 bases short, with 10 bases between. Per the germline V gene, CDR1 is MDHEN and CDR2 is SYDVKM. CDR3 length: 12 residues. The CDR3 nucleotides are TGTGCCAGCAGTTGGGACGGGCGGACCCAGTACTTC. Translation gives CASSWDGRTQYF.

This clone was picked up a small number of times. Other DNA sequences within the sample encode an identical CDR3. This rearrangement joins TRBV19 to TRBJ2-1; 11 bases are shared with TRBD2. Germline-derived CDR1 and CDR2 are LNHDA and SQIVND (reference sequence). J was trimmed by 3 bases and V by 3 bases; bases with no gene match: 1. The CDR3 totals 15 residues. CDR3 amino acids: CASSIGTSGYNEQFF. The CDR3 nucleotides read TGTGCCAGTAGTATTGGGACTAGCGGCTACAATGAGCAGTTCTTC. Complete variable domain (other parts from reference TRBV19 and TRBJ2-1): DGGITQSPKYLFRKEGQNVTLSCEQNLNHDAMYWYRQDPGQGLRLIYYSQIVNDFQKGDIAEGYSVSREKKESFPLTVTSAQKNPTAFYLCASSIGTSGYNEQFFGPGTRLTVL.